These 29 T cell receptor beta chains were all obtained from the same sample, sequenced in a study of blood T cell repertoires in COVID-19. Produced via immunoSEQ multiplex PCR; TCRdb's table is partial and in-frame only. The sample comprises 350,000 to 550,000 clones, 70% to 90% of which are singletons, and just under 2% rests with the top ten. The sample comprised PBMCs or T cells enriched from blood (not recorded which). The receptors were gathered from a woman between 18 and 30 years old with acute COVID-19.

A single count supports this clone. The V and J genes are TRBV5-1 and TRBJ2-6, with D tentatively TRBD1 (5 bases). Germline CDR1 and CDR2: SGHRS and YFSETQ. The V end was cut by 0 bases, the J end by 1 base, with 8 bases between. This CDR3 has 16 residues. The CDR3 here is CASSLAPGSGANVLTF. In DNA, the CDR3 is TGCGCCAGCAGCTTGGCCCCAGGGTCTGGGGCCAACGTCCTGACTTTC.

The chain recombines TRBV7-2 with TRBJ2-1; 7 bases are a match to TRBD1. Looked up from germline, CDR1 is SGHTA and CDR2 is FQGNSA. The CDR3 covers 15 residues. The J segment lost 9 bases and the V segment lost 2 bases, leaving 10 bases of the junction unmatched. CDR3 sequence (DNA): TGTGCCAGCAGCTTAACAGGGACAGACGTCCTTGAGCAGTTCTTC. It codes for CASSLTGTDVLEQFF.

The gene calls are TRBV28 and TRBJ2-7, with TRBD1 matching over 7 bases. Germline V gives CDR1 MDHEN, CDR2 SYDVKM. The CDR3 length is 14 residues. After removal of 6 bases from V and 3 bases from J, the junction contained 8 bases not matched to a gene. The CDR3 is CASRGTEGNYEQYF. The CDR3 DNA follows: TGTGCCAGCAGGGGGACAGAGGGTAACTACGAGCAGTACTTC.

V and J are TRBV5-1 and TRBJ1-6; maybe TRBD1 (5 bases). CDR1 is SGHRS and CDR2 is YFSETQ in the germline V gene. The CDR3 covers 15 residues. Trimming cost V 0 bases and J 6 bases, with 10 bases left between them. For the CDR3, the DNA is TGCGCCAGCAGCTTGGGGCCAGGGCGTAATTCACCCCTCCACTTT. This codes for CASSLGPGRNSPLHF.

The chain uses TRBV2 and TRBJ1-1; 8 bases fit TRBD1. J was trimmed by 4 bases and V by 6 bases; bases with no gene match: 7. Looked up from germline, CDR1 is SNHLY and CDR2 is FYNNEI. CDR3 size: 14 residues. The CDR3 region is CASRAGGRGTEAFF. In DNA form, the CDR3 reads TGTGCCAGCAGGGCAGGGGGCAGGGGCACTGAAGCTTTCTTT. The full variable domain, its missing parts supplied by reference TRBV2 and TRBJ1-1, is EPEVTQTPSHQVTQMGQEVILRCVPISNHLYFYWYRQILGQKVEFLVSFYNNEISEKSEIFDDQFSVERPDGSNFTLKIRSTKLEDSAMYFCASRAGGRGTEAFFGQGTRLTVV.

V usage is TRBV28 and J usage is TRBJ2-5; D is undetermined. V dropped 3 bases and J dropped 6 bases, with 11 bases sitting between them. CDR1 is MDHEN and CDR2 is SYDVKM in the germline V gene. This CDR3 has 13 amino acids. The CDR3 region has the DNA TGTGCCAGCAGTTTTCCCGGTTCGCAGACCCAGTACTTC. Translating gives CASSFPGSQTQYF.

This clone was found once. The J gene is TRBJ2-3, the V gene TRBV10-3, with 8 positions matching TRBD2. CDR3 length: 18 residues. Germline V CDR1 and CDR2: ENHRY, SYGVKD. V dropped 3 bases and J dropped 3; count of bases not matched to a gene: 14. CDR3 sequence reads: CAISERMETSDLTDTQYF. The CDR3 nucleotides are TGTGCCATCAGTGAACGAATGGAGACTAGCGACTTGACAGATACGCAGTATTTT.

V gene TRBV14 combines with J gene TRBJ2-1; TRBD2 matches at 11 bases. V was clipped by 1 base and J by 6 bases; unmatched bases: 5. The V gene's germline CDR1 is SGHDN and CDR2 FVKESK. The CDR3 has 16 residues. The CDR3 nucleotides are TGTGCCAGCAGCCAAGTAGGCCTAGCGGGGGGCAATGAGCAGTTCTTC. Translating gives CASSQVGLAGGNEQFF. Drawing the rest from reference TRBV14 and TRBJ2-1, the complete variable domain is EAGVTQFPSHSVIEKGQTVTLRCDPISGHDNLYWYRRVMGKEIKFLLHFVKESKQDESGMPNNRFLAERTGGTYSTLKVQPAELEDSGVYFCASSQVGLAGGNEQFFGPGTRLTVL.

The genes are TRBV25-1 and TRBJ1-1; tentative D call: TRBD1 (5 bases). The CDR3 runs 13 residues. V lost 7 bases, J lost 2 bases, and 11 bases lay in between. The V gene's germline CDR1 is MGHDK and CDR2 SYGVNS. CDR3 in amino acids: CASTRDFNTEAFF. The CDR3 bases are TGTGCCAGCACGCGGGACTTCAACACTGAAGCTTTCTTT.

This sequence joins TRBV7-2 and TRBJ2-1; 9 nucleotides agree with TRBD2. The CDR3 is made up of 14 amino acids. V lost 6 bases to trimming and J lost 2 bases; unmatched junction nucleotides: 2. Germline V gives CDR1 SGHTA, CDR2 FQGNSA. The CDR3 region is CASSTSGPYNEQFF. The CDR3 region has the DNA TGTGCCAGCAGTACTAGCGGGCCCTACAATGAGCAGTTCTTC.

This clone has only one observation. The V gene is TRBV10-2, the J gene TRBJ2-3, with 14 bases matching TRBD2. The J segment lost 2 bases and the V segment lost 0 bases, leaving 4 bases of the junction unmatched. This CDR3 is 18 amino acids long. CDR1 and CDR2 from the germline V gene are WSHSY and SAAADI. CDR3 sequence (DNA): TGCGCCAGCAGTGAGTCGCCGGGACTAGCGGGGGTCACAGATACGCAGTATTTT. Its translation is CASSESPGLAGVTDTQYF.

The chain combines TRBV6-2 or TRBV6-3 with TRBJ1-2, with TRBD1 matching over 7 bases. Germline V gene data show CDR1 as MNHEY and CDR2 as SVGEGT. The CDR3 contains 16 residues. V shed 4 bases and J 6 bases; nucleotides not matched to a gene: 14. CDR3: CASSSTIFTGDNGYTF. CDR3 sequence (DNA): TGTGCCAGCAGTTCGACGATTTTCACAGGGGACAATGGCTACACCTTC.

This chain connects TRBV7-3 to TRBJ1-6; D might be TRBD1 (5 bases). Germline lookup yields CDR1 SGHTA and CDR2 FQGTGA. The CDR3 loop spans 16 amino acids. V was shortened by 0 bases and J by 1 base, with 7 bases between the two germline ends. The CDR3 sequence: CASSLTGGSYNSPLHF. The CDR3 DNA follows: TGTGCCAGCAGCTTAACGGGGGGATCCTATAATTCACCCCTCCACTTT.

The chain has TRBV9 and TRBJ1-2, with 7 bases matching TRBD1. V lost 2 bases and J lost 2; bases outside the gene matches: 9. Germline loops: CDR1 SGDLS, CDR2 YYNGEE. The CDR3 totals 16 residues. CDR3 in DNA: TGTGCCAGCAGCGTGGGACACAGGGGCGAAAACTATGGCTACACCTTC. This encodes CASSVGHRGENYGYTF.

The rearrangement links TRBV7-9 to TRBJ2-3; D unclear. This CDR3 spans 13 amino acids. Germline CDR1 and CDR2: SEHNR and FQNEAQ (reference sequence). V lost 5 bases and J lost 5, with 11 bases in between. CDR3 residues: CASSSTLVDTQYF. CDR3 nucleotides: TGTGCCAGCAGCAGCACTCTGGTAGATACGCAGTATTTT.

The V and J genes are TRBV6-5 and TRBJ2-2, with 7 bases fitting TRBD2. Trimming cost V 6 bases and J 5 bases; bases outside gene matches: 9. Germline lookup yields CDR1 MNHEY and CDR2 SVGAGI. The CDR3 extends over 15 amino acids. This chain's CDR3 is CASSGAGVRTGELFF. The CDR3 DNA reads TGTGCCAGCAGCGGGGCGGGAGTACGGACCGGGGAGCTGTTTTTT.

This clone was seen a single time. V usage is TRBV30 and J usage is TRBJ1-2, with D hard to call. The CDR3 covers 14 residues. Trimming removed 4 bases from V and 13 bases from J, with 25 bases in between. Germline CDR1 GTSNPN, CDR2 SVGIG (reference sequence). CDR3 nucleotide sequence: TGTGCCTGGATATCGGGATTCGGAACATGGGGTAGCACCTTC. Its translation: CAWISGFGTWGSTF. Full variable domain (outside the CDR3, taken from reference TRBV30 and TRBJ1-2): SQTIHQWPATLVQPVGSPLSLECTVEGTSNPNLYWYRQAAGRGLQLLFYSVGIGQISSEVPQNLSASRPQDRQFILSSKKLLLSDSGFYLCAWISGFGTWGSTFGSGTRLTVV.

The V and J genes are TRBV4-1 and TRBJ1-6; tentatively, D is TRBD1 (5 bases). V shed 0 bases and J shed 11 bases, with 11 bases lying between them. The germline gives CDR1 MGHRA, CDR2 YSYEKL. The CDR3 sequence is 14 residues long. The CDR3 spells CASSQEGGVPPLHF. As DNA, the CDR3 is TGCGCCAGCAGCCAAGAGGGGGGGGTTCCACCCCTCCACTTT.

J is TRBJ1-5 and V is TRBV12-5, with 7 bases aligning to TRBD1. J was trimmed by 7 bases and V by 0 bases; bases with no gene match: 9. The CDR3 has 16 amino acids. Germline V lookup: CDR1 LGHNT, CDR2 FRNRAP. CDR3 region: CASGLVLGQANQPQHF. CDR3 DNA: TGTGCTAGTGGTTTGGTACTTGGACAGGCTAACCAGCCCCAGCATTTT. Using reference TRBV12-5 and TRBJ1-5 for the parts outside the CDR3, the full variable domain is DARVTQTPRHKVTEMGQEVTMRCQPILGHNTVFWYRQTMMQGLELLAYFRNRAPLDDSGMPKDRFSAEMPDATLATLKIQPSEPRDSAVYFCASGLVLGQANQPQHFGDGTRLSIL.

This chain uses TRBV18 with TRBJ2-7; D might be TRBD1 (6 bases). Trimming stripped 3 bases from V and 1 base from J, with 16 bases between. The V gene's germline CDR1 is KGHSH and CDR2 LQKENI. The length of the CDR3 is 16 residues. CDR3 sequence (DNA): TGTGCCAGCTCACCCAAGACAGGCTTGGGATCCTACGAGCAGTACTTC. Translated: CASSPKTGLGSYEQYF.

A few counts support this clone. The chain has TRBV7-3 and TRBJ1-2, with D maybe TRBD1 (5 bases). The CDR3 has 14 residues. Germline V CDR1 and CDR2: SGHTA, FQGTGA. V was clipped by 1 base and J by 8 bases, with 14 bases between them. CDR3 protein: CASSLRSQGGGYTF. CDR3 coding DNA: TGTGCCAGCAGCTTAAGGTCCCAGGGCGGAGGCTACACCTTC.

The V gene is TRBV7-2, the J gene TRBJ1-4, with TRBD1 as a possible D gene (6 bases). This CDR3 has 14 amino acids. The V end lost 1 base, the J end lost 6 bases, and 9 bases lay between the germline ends. Germline V gene lookup returns CDR1 SGHTA and CDR2 FQGNSA. CDR3: CASSLVAGDEKLFF. As DNA, the CDR3 is TGTGCCAGCAGCTTAGTGGCAGGGGATGAAAAACTGTTTTTT.

V is TRBV3-1 (or the pseudogene TRBV3-2) and J is TRBJ2-7; weak D call: TRBD2 (5 bases). The CDR3 is 13 residues long. Trimming pared 4 bases from V and 7 bases from J, leaving 14 bases between. Germline lookup yields CDR1 LGHDT and CDR2 YNNKEL (reference sequence). The CDR3 loop is CASSLRRPTEQYF. For the CDR3, the DNA is TGTGCCAGCAGCCTCAGGAGGCCAACGGAGCAGTACTTC.

Written as DNA, the CDR3 is TGTGCCAGCAGTTCCGAAAGAGCTAGCGGGAAGGGGGATACGCAGTATTTT. Residues: CASSSERASGKGDTQYF. The chain joins TRBV28 to TRBJ2-3, with TRBD2 matching 9 bases. Germline V gene sequence: CDR1 MDHEN, CDR2 SYDVKM. This CDR3 is built from 17 residues. With 4 bases clipped from V and 6 bases from J, the junction kept 14 bases outside the gene matches.

The CDR3 DNA sequence: TGTGCCAGTAGTCGGGGACAGGGCTACAATGAGCAGTTCTTC. Amino acid sequence: CASSRGQGYNEQFF. This sequence joins TRBV19 and TRBJ2-1; 9 positions match TRBD1. In germline, CDR1 is LNHDA, CDR2 SQIVND (reference sequence). J gave up 3 bases and V 5 bases, and 2 bases lay outside the gene matches. The CDR3 runs 14 residues.

The table lists this clone with a few counts. The chain links TRBV19 to TRBJ2-7; possibly TRBD2 for D (6 bases). The CDR3 consists of 15 residues. The germline V and J ends were trimmed by 1 base and 6 bases, with 16 bases remaining between them. CDR1 is LNHDA and CDR2 is SQIVND in the germline V gene (reference sequence). CDR3 nucleotides: TGTGCCAGTAGTATAGGCGGGGTTGTTGGGGTCGAGCAGTACTTC. Residues: CASSIGGVVGVEQYF. Looking up the rest from reference TRBV19 and TRBJ2-7 gives the full variable domain: DGGITQSPKYLFRKEGQNVTLSCEQNLNHDAMYWYRQDPGQGLRLIYYSQIVNDFQKGDIAEGYSVSREKKESFPLTVTSAQKNPTAFYLCASSIGGVVGVEQYFGPGTRLTVT.

The chain is built from TRBV27 and TRBJ2-5; possible D gene TRBD2, 5 bases. From germline, CDR1 is MNHEY and CDR2 SMNVEV (reference sequence). This CDR3 comprises 15 residues. Trimming removed 5 bases at V and 3 bases at J, with 16 bases between. The CDR3 nucleotides read TGTGCCAGCAGTACCAACCCGGGAAGAAAAGAGACCCAGTACTTC. Protein product: CASSTNPGRKETQYF.

The V gene is TRBV3-1 (or the pseudogene TRBV3-2), the J gene TRBJ1-5; no clear D gene. Germline values: CDR1 LGHDT, CDR2 YNNKEL (reference sequence). The CDR3 length is 14 residues. V dropped 1 base and J dropped 7 bases, with 11 bases sitting between them. CDR3 DNA sequence: TGTGCCAGCAGCCAAGGTTCTCTGAGGCAGCCCCAGCATTTT. Its protein product is CASSQGSLRQPQHF.

J is TRBJ1-6 and V is TRBV19, with 10 bases lining up with TRBD1. The length of the CDR3 is 17 residues. The V gene end was trimmed by 3 bases and the J gene end by 6 bases; junction bases not matched to a gene: 8. The germline V gene has CDR1 LNHDA and CDR2 SQIVND (reference sequence). CDR3 coding DNA: TGTGCCAGTAGTATGGCTAAGACAGGGGGCTTTAATTCACCCCTCCACTTT. It yields the protein CASSMAKTGGFNSPLHF.